The T cell receptor (beta chain) described here comes from a study of post-analysis software for immune sequencing data (dated by TCRdb to between 2014 and 2017). In terms of the full investigation: The recorded disease courses included relapsing-remitting, secondary progressive and progressive-relapsing multiple sclerosis, and some patients had no subtype annotation. A subset of samples was prepared in parallel using single-end sample barcoding, then pooled and co-amplified after Illumina adapter ligation. The patient repertoires were set against 10 to 11 previously published healthy control repertoires from donors whose ages ranged from roughly 6 to 25 years. On the study overall, not on this receptor specifically: Significantly higher frequencies in patients than in controls were found for roughly 5 TRBV segments, including TRBV5-6, TRBV5-1 and TRBV20-1. Direct clustering with F measure revealed strong co-clustering of samples prepared in the same batch, which led to a batch-effect correction. Multiple sclerosis patients had significantly lower normalized Chao1 diversity than controls, a result that suggests substantial peripheral T-cell clonal expansion. The control group was slightly older than the multiple sclerosis patient group.

Regarding this clonotype: Its antigen target is currently unknown. The junction departs from the called germline gene at one end, perhaps through a read error.

The library was built by means of PCR. The reads were generated on an Illumina HiSeq 2500. To reduce PCR and sequencing biases, unique molecular identifiers were built into the TCR beta cDNA libraries. Every 1 to 10 million input T cells yielded approximately 500,000 cDNA molecules, meaning each molecule approximated one T cell. The patient libraries were prepared and sequenced with the same protocol used for the earlier healthy control dataset. Samples belonging to the same batch were prepared together, multiplexed and sequenced on a shared HiSeq lane. In the original analysis: MIGEC handled the raw barcoded reads, throwing out single-read molecular identifier groups before consensus assembly and CDR3 extraction. VDJtools was used for post-analysis of the clonotype tables, with diversity normalized by down-sampling every dataset to the smallest sample size. Repertoire overlap clustering matched CDR3 amino acid but not nucleotide sequences to correct batch-related cross-sample contamination. The public sequencing data were trimmed at Q25 with fastp and processed into clonotypes with MiXCR by TCRdb, which kept only in-frame beta chains. One record per CDR3 amino acid sequence lists the most common genes and DNA. It is TCRdb's table, rather than the study itself, that gives the V and J calls and clone size. For this sample the table gives hundreds of thousands of distinct CDR3 sequences, of which roughly 29% were detected only once. In total, the top ten clones hold 0.55% to 0.65% of the sample.

For CDR1 and CDR2, the germline V gene (reference sequence) lists DFQATT and SNEGSKA. From the cysteine up to the phenylalanine, the CDR3 has a length of 13 residues. This entry keeps only the CDR3 DNA: 39 bases, framed from base 1. To demonstrate the VDJtools post-analysis software, TCR beta repertoires were profiled from the peripheral blood of more than ten young patients with multiple sclerosis. The patients with multiple sclerosis were children and adolescents between roughly 6 and 15 years of age. The chain was built from TRBV20-1 and TRBJ1-6; the D gene lacks a confident call. The receptor comes from a girl between 5 and 17 years old with multiple sclerosis. Sequenced input: blood. Here is the DNA: TGCAGTGCTAGCGGCACTTATAATCCACCCCTCCACTTT. This is translated as CSASGTYNPPLHF.